This T cell receptor (beta chain) is from a study of blood T cell repertoires in COVID-19. Trimming left V 1 base short and J 0 bases short, with 16 bases between. CDR1 is KGHSH, CDR2 LQKENI, per germline. This CDR3 spans 18 amino acids. Repertoires were generated with immunoSEQ multiplex PCR, while TCRdb's copy carries only in-frame clones and drops some. Of more than 300,000 clones listed, around 87% are singletons. Clinical history reported by participants formed the basis on which cohorts were assigned. The chain uses TRBV18 and TRBJ1-3; D possibly corresponds to TRBD1 (5 bases). This receptor was obtained from a middle-aged man in a cohort exposed to, infected with or recovered from COVID-19 (not recorded which). Sequences were obtained from PBMCs or T cells enriched from blood (not recorded which). CDR3 protein: CASSPRSLAGPSGNTIYF. CDR3 sequence (DNA): TGTGCCAGCTCACCACGTTCGTTGGCAGGGCCCTCTGGAAACACCATATATTTT. Full variable domain (rest looked up from reference TRBV18 and TRBJ1-3): NAGVMQNPRHLVRRRGQEARLRCSPMKGHSHVYWYRQLPEEGLKFMVYLQKENIIDESGMPKERFSAEFPKEGPSILRIQQVVRGDSAAYFCASSPRSLAGPSGNTIYFGEGSWLTVV.